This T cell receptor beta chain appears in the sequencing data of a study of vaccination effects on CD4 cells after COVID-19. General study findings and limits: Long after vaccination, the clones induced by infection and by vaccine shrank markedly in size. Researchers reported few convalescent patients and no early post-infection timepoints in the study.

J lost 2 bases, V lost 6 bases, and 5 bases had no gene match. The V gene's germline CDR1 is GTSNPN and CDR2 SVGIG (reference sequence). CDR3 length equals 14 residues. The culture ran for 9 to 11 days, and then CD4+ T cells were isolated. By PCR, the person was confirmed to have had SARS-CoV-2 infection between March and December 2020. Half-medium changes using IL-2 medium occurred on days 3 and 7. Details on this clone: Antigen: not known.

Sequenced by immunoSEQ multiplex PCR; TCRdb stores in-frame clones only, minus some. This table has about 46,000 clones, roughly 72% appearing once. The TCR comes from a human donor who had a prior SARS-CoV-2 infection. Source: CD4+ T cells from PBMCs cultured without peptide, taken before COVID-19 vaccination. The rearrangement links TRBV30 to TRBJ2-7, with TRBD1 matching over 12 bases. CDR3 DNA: TGTGCCTGCCGGGACAGGGGGCCCCCCTACGAGCAGTACTTC. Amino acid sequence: CACRDRGPPYEQYF.